The T cell receptor beta chain described here comes from a study of T cell repertoires in cytomegalovirus infection. Study overall: Based on public TCR beta signatures, there were indications of CMV infection and of a matching HLA type.

General study results and limits: Dominant in the ex vivo response were TCR beta clonotypes restricted by HLA-C and specific for CMV.

Trimming removed 10 bases from V and 0 bases from J, with 18 bases in between. In germline, CDR1 is SSHAT, CDR2 FNYEAQ (reference sequence). This CDR3 spans 16 amino acids. In regard to this clonotype: The antigen remains undetermined.

TCRdb analysed the reads with MiXCR anew, one entry per CDR3 protein. The sample carries around 900,000 distinct CDR3 sequences, 30% to 40% recorded once. The genes are TRBV7-7 and TRBJ2-2, with D possibly being TRBD1 (5 bases). This TCR was recovered from a human donor in good health (CMV status not recorded). Some clones in this sample may be carry-over from other donors' samples. This specimen was cultured CD8+ T cells from PBMCs, taken from culture after CMV antigen stimulation. CDR3 nucleotide sequence: TGTGCCAACGAAACCTGGGGCCTGCCGAACACCGGGGAGCTGTTTTTT. This translates into CANETWGLPNTGELFF.